The 10 T cell receptor beta chains below all came from one sample that was sequenced in a study of blood T cell repertoires in COVID-19. Method: immunoSEQ multiplex PCR; TCRdb's copy keeps in-frame clones and lacks some. This table has about 480,000 clones, roughly 90% appearing once. The sequenced sample consisted of PBMCs or T cells enriched from blood (not recorded which). These receptor sequences come from a woman in her 40s who had recovered from COVID-19.

The V call is TRBV18, the J call TRBJ2-2, with D possibly TRBD1 on 5 matching bases. The CDR3 loop spans 15 amino acids. The V gene lost 3 bases and the J gene lost 1 base, with 9 bases spanning the gap. The germline CDR1 and CDR2 sequences are KGHSH and LQKENI. CDR3 in amino acids: CASSPPGWNTGELFF. Here the CDR3 DNA reads TGTGCCAGCTCACCTCCAGGGTGGAACACCGGGGAGCTGTTTTTT.

V is TRBV5-1 and J is TRBJ2-2, with D perhaps TRBD2 (6 bases). The CDR3 has 14 amino acids. Trimming removed 3 bases from V and 4 bases from J, with 10 bases in between. Germline V gives CDR1 SGHRS, CDR2 YFSETQ. The CDR3 sequence is CASSSTSFTGELFF. CDR3 nucleotides: TGCGCCAGCAGCTCCACTAGCTTCACCGGGGAGCTGTTTTTT.

V gene TRBV6-5 combines with J gene TRBJ1-2; 7 bases align to TRBD1. Germline CDR1 is MNHEY and CDR2 is SVGAGI. Trimming cost V 7 bases and J 4 bases; bases outside gene matches: 12. The CDR3 contains 15 residues. CDR3 in DNA: TGTGCCAGCACCAATCCGGCGCCAGGGGGCTATGGCTACACCTTC. Its translation is CASTNPAPGGYGYTF.

This chain joins TRBV18 and TRBJ2-5, with TRBD2 matching over 7 bases. Germline V CDR1 and CDR2: KGHSH, LQKENI. The CDR3 has 16 amino acids. After removal of 0 bases from V and 4 bases from J, the junction contained 8 bases not matched to a gene. CDR3: CASSPPGAGRRETQYF. The CDR3 DNA reads TGTGCCAGCTCACCACCTGGAGCGGGAAGGAGAGAGACCCAGTACTTC.

The genes are TRBV11-3 and TRBJ2-7; 7 bases line up with TRBD1. The length of the CDR3 is 14 residues. Germline-derived CDR1 and CDR2 are SGHNT and YENEEA. The ends lost 5 bases at V and 1 base at J; junction bases unmatched: 5. The CDR3 region has the DNA TGTGCCAGCAGCGCAACAGGGGCTTCCTACGAGCAGTACTTC. Translated, it gives CASSATGASYEQYF.

The chain links TRBV29-1 to TRBJ2-5; 7 nucleotides line up with TRBD1. This CDR3 is 14 amino acids long. J lost 5 bases, V lost 3 bases, and 9 bases had no gene match. The V gene's germline CDR1 is SQVTM and CDR2 ANQGSEA. CDR3 sequence (DNA): TGCAGCGTTGATTTCGGCAGGGGGTACGAGACCCAGTACTTC. Translation gives CSVDFGRGYETQYF.

The chain employs TRBV12-5 and TRBJ1-3; a weak D match, TRBD1 (5 bases). The germline CDR1 and CDR2 sequences are LGHNT and FRNRAP. The V gene lost 5 bases and the J gene lost 4 bases, with 12 bases spanning the gap. CDR3 length: 14 residues. CDR3 amino acids: CASGPNGAGNTIYF. DNA of the CDR3: TGTGCTAGTGGTCCGAATGGGGCGGGAAACACCATATATTTT.

For the CDR3, the DNA is TGTGCCAGCAGTTTGGCCTCACCGAACACCGGGGAGCTGTTTTTT. The encoded protein is CASSLASPNTGELFF. The J gene is TRBJ2-2, the V gene TRBV27; D not certain. The CDR3 runs 15 residues. Per the germline V gene, CDR1 is MNHEY and CDR2 is SMNVEV (reference sequence). The germline V and J ends were trimmed by 3 bases and 0 bases, with 8 bases remaining between them.

The gene calls are TRBV7-9 and TRBJ2-3; D is uncertain. The germline CDR1 and CDR2 sequences are SEHNR and FQNEAQ (reference sequence). V lost 2 bases to trimming and J lost 3 bases, with 15 bases between them. The CDR3 has 16 residues. Here the CDR3 reads CASSLYPMYGTDTQYF. In DNA, the CDR3 is TGTGCCAGCAGCTTATATCCGATGTACGGGACAGATACGCAGTATTTT.

The V gene is TRBV7-9, the J gene TRBJ2-3; the match to TRBD2 covers 8 bases. This CDR3 region has 16 residues. Germline CDR1 and CDR2: SEHNR and FQNEAQ (reference sequence). Trimming cost V 7 bases and J 1 base; bases outside gene matches: 10. The CDR3 region is CASIRNWREGTDTQYF. The CDR3 DNA follows: TGTGCCAGCATCCGAAACTGGCGGGAGGGCACAGATACGCAGTATTTT.